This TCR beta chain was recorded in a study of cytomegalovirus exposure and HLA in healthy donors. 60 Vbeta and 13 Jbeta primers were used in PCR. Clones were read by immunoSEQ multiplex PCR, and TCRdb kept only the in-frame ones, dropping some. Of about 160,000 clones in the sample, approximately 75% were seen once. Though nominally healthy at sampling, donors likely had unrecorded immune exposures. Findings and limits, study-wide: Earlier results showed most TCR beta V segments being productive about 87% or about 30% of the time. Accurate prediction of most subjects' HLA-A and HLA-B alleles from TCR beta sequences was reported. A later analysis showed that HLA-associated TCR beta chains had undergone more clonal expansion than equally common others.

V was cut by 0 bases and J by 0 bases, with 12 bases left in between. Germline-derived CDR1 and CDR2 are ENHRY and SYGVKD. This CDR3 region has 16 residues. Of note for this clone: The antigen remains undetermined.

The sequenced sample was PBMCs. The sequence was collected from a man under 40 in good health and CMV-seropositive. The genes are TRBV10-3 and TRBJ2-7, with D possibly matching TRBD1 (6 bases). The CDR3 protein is CAISESYGQSSYEQYF. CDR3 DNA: TGTGCCATCAGTGAGTCGTACGGACAGAGCTCCTACGAGCAGTACTTC.